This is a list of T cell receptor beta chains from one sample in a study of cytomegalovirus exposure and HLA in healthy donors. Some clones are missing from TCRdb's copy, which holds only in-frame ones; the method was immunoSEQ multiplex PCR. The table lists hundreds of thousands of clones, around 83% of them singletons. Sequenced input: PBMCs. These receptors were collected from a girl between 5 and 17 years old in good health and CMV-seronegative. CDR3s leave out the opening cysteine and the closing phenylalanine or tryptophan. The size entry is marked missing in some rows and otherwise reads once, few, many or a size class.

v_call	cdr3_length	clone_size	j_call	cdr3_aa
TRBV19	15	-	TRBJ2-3	ASSRGLLSTHTDTQY
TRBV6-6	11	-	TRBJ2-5	ASLRGARETQY
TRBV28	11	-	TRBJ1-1	ASSLLNPTGAF
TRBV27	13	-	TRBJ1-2	ASSSKPETGYGYT
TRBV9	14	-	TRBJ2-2	ASSVETGGYTGELF
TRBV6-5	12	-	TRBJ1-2	ASSRTTGTTGYT
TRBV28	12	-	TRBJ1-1	ASSWDRTKTEAF
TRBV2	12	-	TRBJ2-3	ASSETGGIDTQY
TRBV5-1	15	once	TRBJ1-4	ASSAGQFTAPNEKLF
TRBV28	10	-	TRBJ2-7	ASTVSSYEQY
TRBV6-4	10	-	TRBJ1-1	ASSDRGHEAF
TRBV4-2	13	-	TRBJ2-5	ASSHKQGVQETQY
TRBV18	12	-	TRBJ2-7	ASSPRAFDGEQY
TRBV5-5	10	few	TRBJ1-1	ASTRQGVEAF
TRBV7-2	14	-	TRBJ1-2	ASSLGGGAYSFGYT
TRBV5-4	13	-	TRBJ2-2	ASSRSGGNTGELF
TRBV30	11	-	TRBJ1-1	AWSVGGDTEAF
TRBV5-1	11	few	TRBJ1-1	ASSRTEDTEAF
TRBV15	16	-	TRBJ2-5	ATSRDPGRGWDQETQY
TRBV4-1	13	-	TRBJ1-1	ASSLRDTRNTEAF
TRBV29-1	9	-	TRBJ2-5	SVGRVETQY
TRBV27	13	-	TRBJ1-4	ASSYTLGQYEKLF
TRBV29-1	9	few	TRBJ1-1	SVERTGEAF
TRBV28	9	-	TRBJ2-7	ASGQNYEQY
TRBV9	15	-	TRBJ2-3	ASSVAWGGGSTDTQY